What follows describes a single T cell receptor (beta chain). Germline V gene lookup returns CDR1 MNHEY and CDR2 SMNVEV (reference sequence). The CDR3 is made up of 19 amino acids. The trim removed 6 bases at V and 1 base at J, leaving 14 bases unmatched. These data come from a study of blood T cell repertoires in COVID-19. TCRdb's table, derived via immunoSEQ multiplex PCR, lists solely in-frame clones and lacks some. Of about 150,000 clones listed, roughly 80% are singletons. This clonotype was sampled from a man aged 55 to 69 with acute or convalescent COVID-19. The rearrangement links TRBV27 to TRBJ2-1, with 11 bases matching TRBD2. Specimen: peripheral blood. This chain's CDR3 is CASSPRIIAGGLSYNEQFF. DNA for the CDR3: TGTGCCAGCAGCCCGCGAATTATAGCGGGGGGGCTGTCCTACAATGAGCAGTTCTTC.